A single sample is the source of the 8 T cell receptor beta chains below, sequenced in a study of blood T cells in healthy people across ages. A second PCR of roughly 7 to 11 cycles used a sample-barcoded 5' primer and a J-beta primer mix. TCRdb reprocessed the 5' RACE reads via MiXCR and lists one record per CDR3 protein. The top ten clones hold roughly 24% of a sample with 1.8 million or so distinct CDR3 sequences, about two fifths of them seen once. Specimen: blood. The receptors were sampled from a human donor in good health.

The chain employs TRBV20-1 and TRBJ2-3; TRBD2 matches 10 bases. Germline loops: CDR1 DFQATT, CDR2 SNEGSKA (reference sequence). V gave up 3 bases and J gave up 6 bases; unmatched junction bases: 15. The CDR3 totals 17 residues. Here the CDR3 reads CSASVTSGDVFSDTQYF. CDR3 nucleotide sequence: TGCAGTGCTAGTGTCACTAGCGGGGATGTCTTCTCCGATACGCAGTATTTT.

The V call is TRBV20-1, the J call TRBJ2-1; no clear D. CDR1 and CDR2 (germline): DFQATT, SNEGSKA (reference sequence). The CDR3 extends over 14 amino acids. Trimming left V 6 bases short and J 5 bases short, with 17 bases between. CDR3: CSATVRAANNEQFF. In nucleotides, the CDR3 is TGCAGTGCAACCGTCCGGGCCGCTAACAATGAGCAGTTCTTC.

The sample holds a few counts of this clonotype. This chain uses TRBV10-3 with TRBJ1-5; D perhaps matches TRBD1 (5 bases). Germline V gene sequence: CDR1 ENHRY, CDR2 SYGVKD. Trimming took 8 bases from V and 13 from J, leaving 15 bases between them. There are 11 residues in the CDR3. Written as DNA, the CDR3 is TGTGCCATCTCCCAGCGGGACTTTCAGCATTTT. Translation: CAISQRDFQHF.

The chain employs TRBV15 and TRBJ2-1, with TRBD2 matching 11 bases. The V segment lost 4 bases and the J segment 7 bases; nucleotides outside the gene matches: 18. Germline-derived CDR1 and CDR2 are LNHNV and YYDKDF (reference sequence). The CDR3 loop spans 19 amino acids. Here the CDR3 DNA reads TGTGCCACCAGCATGGGATCTAGCGGGGGGTCCCCATCGAGGAATGAGCAGTTCTTC. Amino acids: CATSMGSSGGSPSRNEQFF.

This clonotype was observed a few times. This rearrangement joins TRBV7-9 to TRBJ2-1; TRBD1 matches 7 bases. The CDR3 covers 14 residues. The germline V gene encodes CDR1 SEHNR and CDR2 FQNEAQ (reference sequence). The V segment lost 1 base and the J segment 10 bases; nucleotides outside the gene matches: 7. The CDR3 reads CASSLGLQDREQFF. The CDR3 nucleotides read TGTGCCAGCAGCTTAGGACTCCAGGACAGGGAGCAGTTCTTC.

To note about this clonotype: At one end the junction does not follow the germline gene, possibly because of a read error. The genes are TRBV6-5 and TRBJ1-2, with TRBD1 as a possible D gene (6 bases). Germline lookup yields CDR1 MNHEY and CDR2 SVGAGI. CDR3 length: 16 residues. The CDR3, as DNA: TGTGCCAGCAGTCACTCGATTAGGGGGGCAGCTGAAGGCTACACCTTC. It is translated as CASSHSIRGAAEGYTF.

CDR3 region: CASSPLLALLNEQFF. CDR3 DNA: TGTGCCAGCAGCCCGCTCTTGGCCCTCCTCAATGAGCAGTTCTTC. This chain uses TRBV7-8 with TRBJ2-1; D unclear. This CDR3 spans 15 amino acids. Germline V CDR1 and CDR2: SGHVS, FQNEAQ. V shed 5 bases and J shed 6 bases, with 17 bases lying between them.

This clonotype was counted only a few times. The chain is built from TRBV20-1 and TRBJ2-1; 13 bases agree with TRBD2. The CDR3 totals 15 residues. The germline CDR1 and CDR2 sequences are DFQATT and SNEGSKA (reference sequence). Trimming removed 6 bases from V and 9 bases from J; junction bases left unmatched: 11. The CDR3 is CSAPGTSGVRGEQFF. The CDR3 DNA reads as TGCAGTGCCCCCGGGACTAGCGGGGTACGGGGTGAGCAGTTCTTC.